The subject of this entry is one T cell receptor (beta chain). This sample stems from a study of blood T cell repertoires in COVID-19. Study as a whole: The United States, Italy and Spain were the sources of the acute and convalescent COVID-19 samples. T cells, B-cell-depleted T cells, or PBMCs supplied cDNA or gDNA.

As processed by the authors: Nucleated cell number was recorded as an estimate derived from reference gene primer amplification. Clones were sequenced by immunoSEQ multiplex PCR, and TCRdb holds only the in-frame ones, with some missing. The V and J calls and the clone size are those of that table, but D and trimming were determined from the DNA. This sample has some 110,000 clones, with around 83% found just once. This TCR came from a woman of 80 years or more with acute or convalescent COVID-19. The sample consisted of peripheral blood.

The CDR3 protein is CASIPRDRVTGELFF. The CDR3 nucleotides are TGTGCCAGCATCCCGAGGGACAGGGTTACCGGGGAGCTGTTTTTT. The genes are TRBV2 and TRBJ2-2; 9 nucleotides align to TRBD1. The CDR3 extends over 15 amino acids. Germline V gene data show CDR1 as SNHLY and CDR2 as FYNNEI. V trimming: 7 bases; J trimming: 5 bases; junction bases outside the gene matches: 8.